This TCR beta chain was identified during a study of glioma-infiltrating T cells after dendritic cell vaccination. This clone has just one count. This table comes from immunoSEQ multiplex PCR, and its TCRdb copy is limited to in-frame clones, with some not included. The sample lists fewer than 75,000 clones; around 81% were seen once. The germline gives CDR1 SGHAT, CDR2 FQNNGV. Germline trimming cut 5 bases from V and 4 bases from J; bases unmatched to any gene: 7. The CDR3 is 14 amino acids. The source of this sequence is a human donor with glioblastoma. The chain carries TRBV11-2 and TRBJ2-7; 8 bases match TRBD1. Sample: blood, taken before dendritic cell vaccination. CDR3 loop: CASSPTGDGYEQYF. CDR3 DNA: TGTGCCAGCAGCCCGACAGGGGACGGGTACGAGCAGTACTTC.